This TCR beta chain was recovered during a study of T cell responses to AZD1222 COVID-19 vaccine. Germline CDR1 reads SQVTM; CDR2 reads ANQGSEA. V gave up 3 bases and J gave up 4 bases; unmatched junction bases: 3. CDR3 length: 13 amino acids. As regards this clone: The antigen is unknown.

Assay used: immunoSEQ multiplex PCR; TCRdb lists only in-frame clones, some missing. The data show about 120,000 clones, over 85% seen once. Study results and limitations: Possibly, clonal diversity was underestimated; donors were largely white British and included more females. Just a handful of AZD1222 recipients tested seropositive at baseline. There were vaccine-associated CD4 TCRs across spike, dominant at 160-218 and 743-854. Unmutated variant regions reportedly attract nearly half of all spike-specific TCRs.

The sequencing here drew on peripheral blood, taken on day 0 of AZD1222 vaccination. The sequence was obtained from an adult in good health. V and J are TRBV29-1 and TRBJ2-1; TRBD2 matches 7 bases. The CDR3 loop is CSVELAEYNEQFF. The CDR3 DNA follows: TGCAGCGTTGAGCTAGCGGAATACAATGAGCAGTTCTTC.